This T cell receptor beta chain was recorded in a study of tumor-infiltrating lymphocytes in primary liver carcinoma. About the study: Yields of productive TCRbeta reads ranged from roughly 3.65 to 7.13 million per sample and were similar across tissue types.

The CDR3 spans 12 residues. Germline V gives CDR1 SQVTM, CDR2 ANQGSEA. Blood RNA came from unsorted whole blood; germline DNA was also extracted. Findings of the study overall: A significantly higher top-250-clone fraction was found in tumors than in blood (p = 0.039).

From roughly 0.45 ug total RNA, TCR beta cDNA was generated with a primer in the constant region. Slightly modified ARM-PCR with three nested multiplex PCR rounds yielded TCR beta libraries. With TRBV1-TRBV30 forward primers and a C-beta reverse primer, the first two PCR rounds were run for roughly 10 cycles each. MiXCR, run by TCRdb on the multiplex PCR reads, gives a single entry per CDR3 protein. The table records about 180,000 distinct CDR3 sequences, about 60% of them present only once. In regard to this clonotype: Its matching antigen is unknown.

The receptor's source is a man aged 40-50 years with primary liver carcinoma and hepatitis B virus infection. The chain links TRBV29-1 to TRBJ1-1, with D uncertain. The sample taken for sequencing was peripheral blood. The CDR3, as DNA: TGCAGGATGGGATCCGGGAACACTGAAGCTTTCTTT. Translated, it gives CRMGSGNTEAFF.